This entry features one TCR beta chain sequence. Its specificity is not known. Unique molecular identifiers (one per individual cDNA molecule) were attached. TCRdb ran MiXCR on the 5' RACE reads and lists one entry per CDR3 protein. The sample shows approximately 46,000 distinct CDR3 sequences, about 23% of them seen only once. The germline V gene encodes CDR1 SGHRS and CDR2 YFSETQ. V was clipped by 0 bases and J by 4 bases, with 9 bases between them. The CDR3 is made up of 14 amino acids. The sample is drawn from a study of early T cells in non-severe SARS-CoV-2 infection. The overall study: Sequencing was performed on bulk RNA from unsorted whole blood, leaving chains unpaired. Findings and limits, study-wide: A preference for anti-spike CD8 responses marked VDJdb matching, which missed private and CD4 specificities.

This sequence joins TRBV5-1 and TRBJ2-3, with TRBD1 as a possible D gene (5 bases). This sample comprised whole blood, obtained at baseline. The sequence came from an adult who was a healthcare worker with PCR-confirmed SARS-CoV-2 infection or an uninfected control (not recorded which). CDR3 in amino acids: CASSLAQGSDTQYF. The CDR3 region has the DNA TGCGCCAGCAGCTTGGCCCAGGGATCAGATACGCAGTATTTT.